This T cell receptor (beta chain) was observed in a study of blood T cell repertoires in COVID-19. Repertoires were generated with immunoSEQ multiplex PCR, while TCRdb's copy carries only in-frame clones and drops some. In the table there are 200,000 or so clones, 65% to 90% of which are singletons. The CDR3 loop spans 16 amino acids. Germline CDR1 MNHEY, CDR2 SVGEGT. V lost 4 bases, J lost 3 bases, and 8 bases stayed unmatched. The sequenced sample was peripheral blood. The chain carries TRBV6-2 or TRBV6-3 and TRBJ2-1, with 8 bases lining up with TRBD2. This clonotype originated in an older man with acute or convalescent COVID-19. CDR3 nucleotides: TGTGCCAGCAGTTTCAAACAGGCGGGGGGCTACAATGAGCAGTTCTTC. Translation gives CASSFKQAGGYNEQFF.